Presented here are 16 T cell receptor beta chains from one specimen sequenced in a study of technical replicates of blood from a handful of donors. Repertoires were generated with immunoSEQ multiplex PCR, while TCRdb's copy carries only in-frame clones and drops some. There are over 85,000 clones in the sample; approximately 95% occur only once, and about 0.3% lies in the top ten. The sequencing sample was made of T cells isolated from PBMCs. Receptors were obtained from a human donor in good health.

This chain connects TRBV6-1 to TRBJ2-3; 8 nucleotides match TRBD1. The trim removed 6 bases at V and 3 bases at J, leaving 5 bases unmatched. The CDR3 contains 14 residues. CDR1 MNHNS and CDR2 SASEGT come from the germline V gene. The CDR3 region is CASRTTGATDTQYF. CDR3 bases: TGTGCCAGCAGGACGACAGGGGCAACAGATACGCAGTATTTT.

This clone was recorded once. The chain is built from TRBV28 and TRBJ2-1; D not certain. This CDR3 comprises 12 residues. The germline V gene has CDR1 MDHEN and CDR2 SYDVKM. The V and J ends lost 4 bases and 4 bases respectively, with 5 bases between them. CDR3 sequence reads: CASSWAYNEQFF. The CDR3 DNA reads TGTGCCAGCAGTTGGGCGTACAATGAGCAGTTCTTC.

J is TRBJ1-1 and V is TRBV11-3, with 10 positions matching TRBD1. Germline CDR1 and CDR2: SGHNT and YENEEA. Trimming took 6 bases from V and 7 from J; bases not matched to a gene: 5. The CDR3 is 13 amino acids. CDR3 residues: CASRNRDRGEAFF. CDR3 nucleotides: TGTGCCAGCAGAAACCGGGACAGGGGTGAAGCTTTCTTT.

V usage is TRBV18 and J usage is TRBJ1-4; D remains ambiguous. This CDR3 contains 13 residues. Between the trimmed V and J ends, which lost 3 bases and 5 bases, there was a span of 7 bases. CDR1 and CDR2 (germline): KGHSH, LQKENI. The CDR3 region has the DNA TGTGCCAGCTCACCTTCCAGAAATGAAAAACTGTTTTTT. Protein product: CASSPSRNEKLFF. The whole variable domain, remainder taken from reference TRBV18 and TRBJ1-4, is NAGVMQNPRHLVRRRGQEARLRCSPMKGHSHVYWYRQLPEEGLKFMVYLQKENIIDESGMPKERFSAEFPKEGPSILRIQQVVRGDSAAYFCASSPSRNEKLFFGSGTQLSVL.

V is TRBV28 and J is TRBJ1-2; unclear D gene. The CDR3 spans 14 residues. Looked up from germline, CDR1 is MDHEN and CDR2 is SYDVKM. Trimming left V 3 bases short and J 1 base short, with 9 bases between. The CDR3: CASSFRQRNYGYTF. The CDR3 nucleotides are TGTGCCAGCAGTTTCCGACAACGTAACTATGGCTACACCTTC.

CDR3 sequence (DNA): TGTGCCAGCAGTCACGTAGCTAGCGGGAGTCGATACAATGAGCAGTTCTTC. It is translated as CASSHVASGSRYNEQFF. This chain joins TRBV2 and TRBJ2-1; TRBD2 aligns across 10 bases. Germline V gene sequence: CDR1 SNHLY, CDR2 FYNNEI. V dropped 5 bases and J dropped 4; count of bases not matched to a gene: 11. The CDR3 is made up of 17 amino acids.

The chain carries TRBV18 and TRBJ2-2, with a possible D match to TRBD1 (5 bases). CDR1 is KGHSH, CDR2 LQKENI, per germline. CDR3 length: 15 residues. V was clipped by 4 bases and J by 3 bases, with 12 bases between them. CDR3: CASSHGHSDTGELFF. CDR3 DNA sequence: TGTGCCAGCTCACATGGACATTCGGACACCGGGGAGCTGTTTTTT.

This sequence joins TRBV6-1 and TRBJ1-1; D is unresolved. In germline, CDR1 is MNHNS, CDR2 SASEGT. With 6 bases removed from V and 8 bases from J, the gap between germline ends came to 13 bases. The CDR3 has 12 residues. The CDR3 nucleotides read TGTGCCAGCAGCCCAATCTACCAAGAAGCTTTCTTT. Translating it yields CASSPIYQEAFF.

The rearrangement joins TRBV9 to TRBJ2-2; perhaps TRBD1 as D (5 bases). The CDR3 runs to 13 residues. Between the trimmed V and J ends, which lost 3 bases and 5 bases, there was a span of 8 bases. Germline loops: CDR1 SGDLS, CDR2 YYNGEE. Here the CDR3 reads CASSAQGTGELFF. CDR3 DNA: TGTGCCAGCAGCGCCCAGGGAACCGGGGAGCTGTTTTTT.

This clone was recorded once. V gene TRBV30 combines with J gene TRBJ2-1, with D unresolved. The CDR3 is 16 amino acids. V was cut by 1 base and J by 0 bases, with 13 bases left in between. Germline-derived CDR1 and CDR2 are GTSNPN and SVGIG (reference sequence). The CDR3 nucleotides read TGTGCCTGGAGTGACCCAATTCGCGGCTCCTACAATGAGCAGTTCTTC. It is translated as CAWSDPIRGSYNEQFF. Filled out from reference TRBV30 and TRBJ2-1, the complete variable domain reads SQTIHQWPATLVQPVGSPLSLECTVEGTSNPNLYWYRQAAGRGLQLLFYSVGIGQISSEVPQNLSASRPQDRQFILSSKKLLLSDSGFYLCAWSDPIRGSYNEQFFGPGTRLTVL.

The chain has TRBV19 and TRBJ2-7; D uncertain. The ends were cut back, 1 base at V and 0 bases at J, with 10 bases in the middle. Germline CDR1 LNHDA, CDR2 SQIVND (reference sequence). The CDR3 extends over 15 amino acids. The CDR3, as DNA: TGTGCCAGTAGTATAGGGCAGGCTTACTCCTACGAGCAGTACTTC. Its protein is CASSIGQAYSYEQYF.

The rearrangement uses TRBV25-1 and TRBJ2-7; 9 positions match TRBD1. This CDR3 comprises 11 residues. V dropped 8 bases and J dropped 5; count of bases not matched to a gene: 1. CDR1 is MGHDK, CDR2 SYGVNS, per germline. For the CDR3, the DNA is TGTGCCAGCGGGACAGGGAACGAGCAGTACTTC. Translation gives CASGTGNEQYF.

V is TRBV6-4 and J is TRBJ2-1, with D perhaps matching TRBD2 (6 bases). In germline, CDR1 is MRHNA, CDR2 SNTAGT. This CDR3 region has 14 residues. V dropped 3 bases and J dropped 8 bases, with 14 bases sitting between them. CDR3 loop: CASSEGRELDEQFF. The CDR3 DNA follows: TGTGCCAGCAGTGAGGGACGGGAGTTGGATGAGCAGTTCTTC.

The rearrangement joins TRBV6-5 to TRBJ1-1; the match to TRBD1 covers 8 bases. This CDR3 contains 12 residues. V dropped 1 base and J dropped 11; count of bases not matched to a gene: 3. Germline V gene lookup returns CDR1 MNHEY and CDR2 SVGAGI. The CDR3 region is CASSYLTGEAFF. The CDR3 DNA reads TGTGCCAGCAGTTACTTGACAGGGGAGGCTTTCTTT.

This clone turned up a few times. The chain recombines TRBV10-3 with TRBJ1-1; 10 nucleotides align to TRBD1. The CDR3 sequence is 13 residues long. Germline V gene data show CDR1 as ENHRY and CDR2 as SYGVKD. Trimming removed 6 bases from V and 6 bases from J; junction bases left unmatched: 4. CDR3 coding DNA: TGTGCCATCAGAGACAGGGGGCGTGCTGAAGCTTTCTTT. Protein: CAIRDRGRAEAFF.

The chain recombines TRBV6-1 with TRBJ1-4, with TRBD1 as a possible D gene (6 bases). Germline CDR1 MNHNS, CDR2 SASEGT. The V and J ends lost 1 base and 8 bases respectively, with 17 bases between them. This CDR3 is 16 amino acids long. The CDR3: CASSEERQVKSEKLFF. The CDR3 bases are TGTGCCAGCAGTGAAGAGAGACAGGTTAAGTCAGAAAAACTGTTTTTT.